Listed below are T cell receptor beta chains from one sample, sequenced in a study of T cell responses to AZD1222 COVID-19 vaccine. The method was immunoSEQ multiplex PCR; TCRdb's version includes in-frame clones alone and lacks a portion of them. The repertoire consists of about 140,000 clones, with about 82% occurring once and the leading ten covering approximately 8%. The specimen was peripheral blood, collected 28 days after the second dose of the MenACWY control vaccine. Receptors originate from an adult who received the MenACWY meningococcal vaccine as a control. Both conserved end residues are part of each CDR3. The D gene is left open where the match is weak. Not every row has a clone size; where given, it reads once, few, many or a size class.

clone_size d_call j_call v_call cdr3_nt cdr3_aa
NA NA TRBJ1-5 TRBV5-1 TGCGCCAGCAGCTTGGGGACGGGAGGTCAGCCCCAGCATTTT CASSLGTGGQPQHF
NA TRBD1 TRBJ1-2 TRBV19 TGTGCCAGTAGTGGACAGGTTTTGAGATTCTATGGCTACACCTTC CASSGQVLRFYGYTF
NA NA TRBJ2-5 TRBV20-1 TGCAGTGTTGTCGGCCGGGGGATTCAGTACTTC CSVVGRGIQYF
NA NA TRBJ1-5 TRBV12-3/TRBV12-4 TGTGCCAGCAGTTATGGCCAGGGGCAGCCCCAGCATTTT CASSYGQGQPQHF
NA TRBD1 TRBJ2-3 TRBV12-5 TGTGCTAGTGGCCTGGACAGGGTATTCGCAGATACGCAGTATTTT CASGLDRVFADTQYF
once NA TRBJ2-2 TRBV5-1 TGCGCCAGCAGCTTGGCCACCGGGTACACCGGGGAGCTGTTTTTT CASSLATGYTGELFF
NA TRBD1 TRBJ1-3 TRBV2 TGTGCCAGCAGTAAACAGGGGGCATCAACTGGAAACACCATATATTTT CASSKQGASTGNTIYF
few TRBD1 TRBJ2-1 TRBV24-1 TGTGCCACCAGTGATTTCGACAGGGACAACAATGAGCAGTTCTTC CATSDFDRDNNEQFF
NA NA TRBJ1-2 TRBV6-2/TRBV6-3 TGTGCCAGCAGTTACGTGGCAGTCGCGGGCTACACCTTC CASSYVAVAGYTF
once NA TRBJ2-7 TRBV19 TGTGCCAGTAGGCCGGAGGGTGGGAACTCCTACGAGCAGTACTTC CASRPEGGNSYEQYF
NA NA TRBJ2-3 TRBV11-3 TGTGCCAGCAGCCGGCGGGGACTCTCAGATACGCAGTATTTT CASSRRGLSDTQYF
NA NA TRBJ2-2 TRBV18 TGTGCCAGCTCACCGTACCGTCCAGGGCGTGACACCGGGGAGCTGTTTTTT CASSPYRPGRDTGELFF
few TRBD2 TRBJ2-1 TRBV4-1 TGCGCCAGCAGCCAAGCCGGCGGGGGGAGAAGGCAGTTCTTC CASSQAGGGRRQFF
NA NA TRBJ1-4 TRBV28 TGTGCCAGCAGTTTCGAAATGTGGGGAGCCGGTAATGAAAAACTGTTTTTT CASSFEMWGAGNEKLFF
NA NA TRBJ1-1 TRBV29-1 TGCAGCGTTGCGAAATTGATGAACACTGAAGCTTTCTTT CSVAKLMNTEAFF
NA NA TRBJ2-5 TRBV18 TGTGCCAGCTCACCTACAGGGAACGAAGAGACCCAGTACTTC CASSPTGNEETQYF
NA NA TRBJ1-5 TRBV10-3 TGTGCCATCGCAGTAGAGAGCAATCAGCCCCAGCATTTT CAIAVESNQPQHF
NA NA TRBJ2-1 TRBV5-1 TGCGCCAGCAGCTTTCGGCAGGCGTACAATGAGCAGTTCTTC CASSFRQAYNEQFF
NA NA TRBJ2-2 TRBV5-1 TGCGCCAGCAGCTTGATGGATAACACCGGGGAGCTGTTTTTT CASSLMDNTGELFF
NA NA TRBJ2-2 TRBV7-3 TGTGCCAGCAGTTTAAAAACGGGGCCCGGGGAGCTGTTTTTT CASSLKTGPGELFF
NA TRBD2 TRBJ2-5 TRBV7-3 TGTGCCAGCAGCTCTGGGACTAGCGGGGGAACCCAGTACTTC CASSSGTSGGTQYF
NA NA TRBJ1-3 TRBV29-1 TGCAGCGTTGTTAGTTTCCCAACAGGGAACTCTGGAAACACCATATATTTT CSVVSFPTGNSGNTIYF
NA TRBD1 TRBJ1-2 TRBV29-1 TGCAGCACCGACCGACCGGGACAGGGGGTCAACTATGGCTACACCTTC CSTDRPGQGVNYGYTF
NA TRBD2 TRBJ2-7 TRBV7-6 TGTGCCAGCAGCTTAGTTCTCCCAGGAGCGGGAGTACCCGAGCAGTACTTC CASSLVLPGAGVPEQYF
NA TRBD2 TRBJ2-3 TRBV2 TGTGCCAGCAGGGGTGTTGGGCGGGGGGACTCAGATACGCAGTATTTT CASRGVGRGDSDTQYF
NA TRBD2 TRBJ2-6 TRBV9 TGTGCCAGCAGCGTCCGGGAGGGGGTCTCTGGGGCCAACGTCCTGACTTTC CASSVREGVSGANVLTF
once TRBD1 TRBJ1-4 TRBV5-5 TGTGCCAGCAGCCCGGGACAGGGGAATGAAAAACTGTTTTTT CASSPGQGNEKLFF
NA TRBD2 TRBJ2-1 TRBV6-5 TGTGCCAGCATAATAAGCGGGAGCTCCTACAATGAGCAGTTCTTC CASIISGSSYNEQFF
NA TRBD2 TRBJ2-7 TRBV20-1 TGCAGTGCTAGTAGGAGCGGGAGGGTACACGAGCAGTACTTC CSASRSGRVHEQYF
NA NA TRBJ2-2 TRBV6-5 TGTGCCAGCAGTTTCTTAGGGGATACCGGGGAGCTGTTTTTT CASSFLGDTGELFF
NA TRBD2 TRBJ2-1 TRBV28 TGTGCCAGCAGTTTTTGGCTAGCGGGTGAGCAGTTCTTC CASSFWLAGEQFF
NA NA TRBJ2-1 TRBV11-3 TGTGCCAGCAGGGGGGATGAGCAGTTCTTC CASRGDEQFF
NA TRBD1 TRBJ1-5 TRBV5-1 TGCGCCAGCAGCTTAGGGACAGGGGGAGGCAATCAGCCCCAGCATTTT CASSLGTGGGNQPQHF
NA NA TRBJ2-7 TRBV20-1 TGCAGTGCGTACCTGGACTACGAGCAGTACTTC CSAYLDYEQYF
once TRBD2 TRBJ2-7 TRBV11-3 TGTGCCAGCAGCCCACTAGCGGGAGAGTCCTACGAGCAGTACTTC CASSPLAGESYEQYF
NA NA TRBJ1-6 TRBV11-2 TGTGCCAGCAGCTTAAAGGAAAGGGGGTCCCTCCACTTT CASSLKERGSLHF
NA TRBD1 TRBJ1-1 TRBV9 TGTGCCAGCAGCGCCGGGACAGGAGAGACTGAAGCTTTCTTT CASSAGTGETEAFF
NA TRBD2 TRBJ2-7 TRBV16 TGTGCCAGCAGCGGGCAGCGGGAGAGCTCCTACGAGCAGTACTTC CASSGQRESSYEQYF
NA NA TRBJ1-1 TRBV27 TGTGCCAGCAGTCTCCGACAGAACACTGAAGCTTTCTTT CASSLRQNTEAFF
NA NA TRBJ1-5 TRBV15 TGTGCCACCAGCGGCTTTGGACAGTCCGGGGGCTATAGCAATCAGCCCCAGCATTTT CATSGFGQSGGYSNQPQHF
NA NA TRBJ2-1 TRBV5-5 TGTGCCAGCAGCTTGGAGTTGTTGTGGAATGAGCAGTTCTTC CASSLELLWNEQFF
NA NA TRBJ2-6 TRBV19 TGTGCCAGTAGTATAGATAGAGAGGGTACCTCTGGGGCCAACGTCCTGACTTTC CASSIDREGTSGANVLTF
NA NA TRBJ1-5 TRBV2 TGTGCCAGCATTCAGGGACCCGGGGAGCCCCAGCATTTT CASIQGPGEPQHF
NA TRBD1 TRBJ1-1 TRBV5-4 TGTGCCAGCAGCTTGGTGCAGGGGGCGGTGAACACTGAAGCTTTCTTT CASSLVQGAVNTEAFF
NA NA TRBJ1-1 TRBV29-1 TGCAGCTCACTTCGGGGGGGAACTGAAGCTTTCTTT CSSLRGGTEAFF
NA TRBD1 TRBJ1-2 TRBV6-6 TGTGCCAGCGAAGGACAGGGTGTTTCTGGCTACACCTTC CASEGQGVSGYTF
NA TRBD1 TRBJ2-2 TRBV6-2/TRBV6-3 TGTGCCAGCAGTCGTTTAAGGACAGGAGACACCGGGGAGCTGTTTTTT CASSRLRTGDTGELFF
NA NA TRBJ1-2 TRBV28 TGTGCCAGCAGTTTAGCACAGGGCCATGGCTACACCTTC CASSLAQGHGYTF
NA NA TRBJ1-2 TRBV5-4 TGTGCCAGCAGCCTGGGCATCTCTGTGCGGGGCTACACCTTC CASSLGISVRGYTF
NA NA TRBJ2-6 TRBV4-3 TGCGCCAGCAGCCAAGATATGGTGGGCTCTGGGGCCAACGTCCTGACTTTC CASSQDMVGSGANVLTF
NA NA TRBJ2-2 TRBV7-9 TGTGCCAGCAGCCCCCGGGCCCCTTTGACCGGGGAGCTGTTTTTT CASSPRAPLTGELFF
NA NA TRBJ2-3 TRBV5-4 TGTGCCAGCAGCCTTAGCACAGATACGCAGTATTTT CASSLSTDTQYF
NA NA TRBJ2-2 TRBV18 TGTGCCAGCTCACCATTGGCAGGGAAGGGCACCGGGGAGCTGTTTTTT CASSPLAGKGTGELFF
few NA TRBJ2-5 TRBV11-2 TGTGCCAGCAGCACCATCTCCCTCGGGGAGACCCAGTACTTC CASSTISLGETQYF
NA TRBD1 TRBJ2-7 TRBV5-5 TGTGCCAGCAGCTTGGCCTGGGACAGCCGTACCCACGAGCAGTACTTC CASSLAWDSRTHEQYF
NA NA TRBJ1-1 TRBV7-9 TGTGCCAGCAGCTTAGCGGAGAACACTGAAGCTTTCTTT CASSLAENTEAFF
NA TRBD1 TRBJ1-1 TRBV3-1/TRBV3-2 TGTGCCAGCAGCCAAACAGGGGGCCGAACTGAAGCTTTCTTT CASSQTGGRTEAFF
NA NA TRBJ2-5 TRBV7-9 TGTGCCAGCAGCTTATATCCCGGTCAAGAGACCCAGTACTTC CASSLYPGQETQYF
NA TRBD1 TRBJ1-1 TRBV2 TGTGCCAGCACCGGGACAGGGAACACTGAAGCTTTCTTT CASTGTGNTEAFF